This T cell receptor (beta chain) was sequenced in a study of T-cell memory formation after mild COVID-19. Study-level background: The TCR clusters were mostly specific to one donor.

The CDR3 runs to 14 residues. Study outcomes and limitations: Largely, contracting CD4+ clones fell within CM and EM, and contracting CD8+ clones within EMRA. Later expanders leaned toward CD4+, whereas clones contracting from day 15 to 85 were balanced CD4/CD8. Some clones that responded turned up in pre-infection memory, which suggests that cross-reactive memory joined in.

This clonotype has only a few counts. Its target is unknown. At one end, the junction sequence differs from germline, possibly due to a read error. TCRdb used MiXCR to reprocess the 5' RACE reads, holding one entry per CDR3 protein. The table records 500,000 to 650,000 distinct CDR3 sequences, roughly 22% of them present only once. The sample was PBMCs or a T cell subset sorted from them (not recorded which). The genes are TRBV12-3 or TRBV12-4 and TRBJ1-1; no reliable D call. The clonotype was recovered from an adult woman who had mild COVID-19 (a few samples of this study predate the infection). Cell type and time point are not known. CDR3 bases: TGTGCCAGCAGATTAGGGCTCCTGGACACTGAAGCTTTCTTT. Encoded protein: CASRLGLLDTEAFF.